These T cell receptor beta chains were read from a single sample in a study of blood T cell repertoires in COVID-19. The table came from immunoSEQ multiplex PCR; TCRdb's copy has only in-frame clones and leaves some out. The sample holds 450,000 to 500,000 clones, 80% to 90% seen once. The sequenced sample was PBMCs or T cells enriched from blood (not recorded which). All receptors come from an older woman who had recovered from COVID-19. The CDR3 runs from the conserved cysteine through the conserved F or W. Each record gives: CDR3 length, clone size, J gene, V gene, D gene, CDR3 DNA, CDR3 protein. The D gene is left open where the match is weak. Clone sizes are given selectively: once, few, many, or a class where the clone is expanded.

cdr3_length: 12
clone_size: -
j_call: TRBJ1-1
v_call: TRBV18
d_call: -
cdr3_nt: TGTGCCAGCTCAACAGTGAACACTGAAGCTTTCTTT
cdr3_aa: CASSTVNTEAFF

cdr3_length: 12
clone_size: -
j_call: TRBJ1-5
v_call: TRBV6-5
d_call: TRBD1
cdr3_nt: TGTGCCAGCAGGACAGGGAGAGGGCCCCAGCATTTT
cdr3_aa: CASRTGRGPQHF

cdr3_length: 15
clone_size: -
j_call: TRBJ2-3
v_call: TRBV18
d_call: -
cdr3_nt: TGTGCCAGCTCGCAGATGCTTGCTAGCACAGATACGCAGTATTTT
cdr3_aa: CASSQMLASTDTQYF

cdr3_length: 14
clone_size: -
j_call: TRBJ1-2
v_call: TRBV5-1
d_call: -
cdr3_nt: TGCGCCAGCAGCTTAGACACCAGAGGAGGTGGCTACACCTTC
cdr3_aa: CASSLDTRGGGYTF

cdr3_length: 16
clone_size: -
j_call: TRBJ2-5
v_call: TRBV19
d_call: TRBD2
cdr3_nt: TGTGCCAGTAGTATTCGCGGGACTAGCGGGCAAGAGACCCAGTACTTC
cdr3_aa: CASSIRGTSGQETQYF

cdr3_length: 13
clone_size: -
j_call: TRBJ2-3
v_call: TRBV5-1
d_call: -
cdr3_nt: TGCGCCAGCAGCTTGGCGGGCACAGATACGCAGTATTTT
cdr3_aa: CASSLAGTDTQYF

cdr3_length: 17
clone_size: -
j_call: TRBJ1-2
v_call: TRBV5-8
d_call: TRBD1
cdr3_nt: TGTGCCAGCAGCTTGAGTGTGTCTTGGGGACAGGCGCTTGGCTACACCTTC
cdr3_aa: CASSLSVSWGQALGYTF

cdr3_length: 12
clone_size: -
j_call: TRBJ2-1
v_call: TRBV12-3/TRBV12-4
d_call: -
cdr3_nt: TGTGCCAGCAGTCACCGGTACAATGAGCAGTTCTTC
cdr3_aa: CASSHRYNEQFF

cdr3_length: 16
clone_size: -
j_call: TRBJ1-1
v_call: TRBV9
d_call: TRBD1
cdr3_nt: TGTGCCAGCAGTGACCCGGGACAGGCGGGCAAGACTGAAGCTTTCTTT
cdr3_aa: CASSDPGQAGKTEAFF

cdr3_length: 17
clone_size: once
j_call: TRBJ2-6
v_call: TRBV10-2
d_call: TRBD1
cdr3_nt: TGCGCCAGCAGGGGGACAGGGGGCTACTCTGGGGCCAACGTCCTGACTTTC
cdr3_aa: CASRGTGGYSGANVLTF

cdr3_length: 14
clone_size: -
j_call: TRBJ1-5
v_call: TRBV19
d_call: TRBD1
cdr3_nt: TGTGCCAGTAGTATATTAGGACAGGGCCAGCCCCAGCATTTT
cdr3_aa: CASSILGQGQPQHF

cdr3_length: 14
clone_size: -
j_call: TRBJ2-1
v_call: TRBV2
d_call: TRBD2
cdr3_nt: TGTGCCAGCAAAACTAGCGGGGGGTACAATGAGCAGTTCTTC
cdr3_aa: CASKTSGGYNEQFF

cdr3_length: 15
clone_size: -
j_call: TRBJ2-7
v_call: TRBV5-1
d_call: -
cdr3_nt: TGCGCCAGCAGCTTGGTACAGGGGGGGTCCTACGAGCAGTACTTC
cdr3_aa: CASSLVQGGSYEQYF

cdr3_length: 13
clone_size: -
j_call: TRBJ2-7
v_call: TRBV30
d_call: -
cdr3_nt: TGTGCCTGGAGTTCCCGGACGAGGGACGAGCAGTACTTC
cdr3_aa: CAWSSRTRDEQYF

cdr3_length: 16
clone_size: -
j_call: TRBJ2-1
v_call: TRBV5-1
d_call: TRBD1
cdr3_nt: TGCGCCAGCAGCTTGTCACGGGACAGGCTGTACAATGAGCAGTTCTTC
cdr3_aa: CASSLSRDRLYNEQFF

cdr3_length: 19
clone_size: -
j_call: TRBJ2-3
v_call: TRBV4-2
d_call: -
cdr3_nt: TGTGCCAGCAGCCGTTATCGTAGTAGCGGAACATCTAGCACAGATACGCAGTATTTT
cdr3_aa: CASSRYRSSGTSSTDTQYF

cdr3_length: 11
clone_size: few
j_call: TRBJ2-1
v_call: TRBV2
d_call: -
cdr3_nt: TGTGCCAGCACTCGAGGGATTGAGCAGTTCTTC
cdr3_aa: CASTRGIEQFF

cdr3_length: 13
clone_size: -
j_call: TRBJ1-2
v_call: TRBV27
d_call: -
cdr3_nt: TGTGCCAGCAGCCCTAGGACTAACTATGGCTACACCTTC
cdr3_aa: CASSPRTNYGYTF

cdr3_length: 20
clone_size: -
j_call: TRBJ2-1
v_call: TRBV14
d_call: TRBD1
cdr3_nt: TGTGCCAGCAGCCAAGATCTAAGAACAGGGGGCGCGACAACGTACAATGAGCAGTTCTTC
cdr3_aa: CASSQDLRTGGATTYNEQFF

cdr3_length: 15
clone_size: -
j_call: TRBJ1-1
v_call: TRBV5-1
d_call: -
cdr3_nt: TGCGCCAGCAGCGCTGGGCCTGTTGGGAACACTGAAGCTTTCTTT
cdr3_aa: CASSAGPVGNTEAFF

cdr3_length: 13
clone_size: -
j_call: TRBJ2-7
v_call: TRBV19
d_call: -
cdr3_nt: TGTGCCAGTAGTCCCCGTTCGGCCTACGAGCAGTACTTC
cdr3_aa: CASSPRSAYEQYF

cdr3_length: 16
clone_size: -
j_call: TRBJ2-3
v_call: TRBV4-1
d_call: -
cdr3_nt: TGCGCCAGCAGCCAAGGGCTCGGCGGAAGCACAGATACGCAGTATTTT
cdr3_aa: CASSQGLGGSTDTQYF

cdr3_length: 16
clone_size: -
j_call: TRBJ1-5
v_call: TRBV7-8
d_call: -
cdr3_nt: TGTGCCAGCACCGTCGGGGGGACACGAGGGGCCCAGCCCCAGCATTTT
cdr3_aa: CASTVGGTRGAQPQHF

cdr3_length: 13
clone_size: -
j_call: TRBJ2-1
v_call: TRBV6-4
d_call: -
cdr3_nt: TGTGCCAGCAGCTCTACGACCTACAATGAGCAGTTCTTC
cdr3_aa: CASSSTTYNEQFF

cdr3_length: 16
clone_size: -
j_call: TRBJ2-2
v_call: TRBV18
d_call: TRBD1
cdr3_nt: TGTGCCAGCTCAAGCGGGACAGGGAGGACGACCGGGGAGCTGTTTTTT
cdr3_aa: CASSSGTGRTTGELFF

cdr3_length: 16
clone_size: -
j_call: TRBJ2-7
v_call: TRBV27
d_call: -
cdr3_nt: TGTGCCAGCAGTCCTGGACAGTTTCCGAGCTCCTACGAGCAGTACTTC
cdr3_aa: CASSPGQFPSSYEQYF

cdr3_length: 12
clone_size: -
j_call: TRBJ2-4
v_call: TRBV24-1
d_call: -
cdr3_nt: TGTGCCACCAGTGATCCTAGGGGGAGTCAGTACTTC
cdr3_aa: CATSDPRGSQYF

cdr3_length: 14
clone_size: -
j_call: TRBJ2-1
v_call: TRBV30
d_call: TRBD2
cdr3_nt: TGTGCCTGGAGCGGTCTAGCGGGGTCCAATGAGCAGTTCTTC
cdr3_aa: CAWSGLAGSNEQFF

cdr3_length: 15
clone_size: -
j_call: TRBJ1-1
v_call: TRBV5-1
d_call: -
cdr3_nt: TGCGCCAGCAGCTTGGTGTACCAGGCTAACACTGAAGCTTTCTTT
cdr3_aa: CASSLVYQANTEAFF

cdr3_length: 14
clone_size: -
j_call: TRBJ1-4
v_call: TRBV30
d_call: -
cdr3_nt: TGTGCCTGGAGTGGGGGAGGTACACTTGAAAAACTGTTTTTT
cdr3_aa: CAWSGGGTLEKLFF

cdr3_length: 15
clone_size: -
j_call: TRBJ2-5
v_call: TRBV7-2
d_call: -
cdr3_nt: TGTGCCAGCAGCTTCCAAACAAACAGGGTGGAGACCCAGTACTTC
cdr3_aa: CASSFQTNRVETQYF

cdr3_length: 15
clone_size: -
j_call: TRBJ1-5
v_call: TRBV7-8
d_call: -
cdr3_nt: TGTGCCAGCAGCCCTGACACCGGGAGTTATCAGCCCCAGCATTTT
cdr3_aa: CASSPDTGSYQPQHF

cdr3_length: 17
clone_size: -
j_call: TRBJ2-1
v_call: TRBV7-2
d_call: TRBD2
cdr3_nt: TGTGCCAGCAGCTTAGTTCGTCTAGCGGTCTCCTACAATGAGCAGTTCTTC
cdr3_aa: CASSLVRLAVSYNEQFF

cdr3_length: 14
clone_size: -
j_call: TRBJ1-1
v_call: TRBV19
d_call: -
cdr3_nt: TGTGCCAGTAGTATTAAACCGAACATCGCTGAAGCTTTCTTT
cdr3_aa: CASSIKPNIAEAFF

cdr3_length: 14
clone_size: -
j_call: TRBJ2-3
v_call: TRBV3-1/TRBV3-2
d_call: TRBD2
cdr3_nt: TGTGCCAGCAGCCGTAGCGGGGGCACAGATACGCAGTATTTT
cdr3_aa: CASSRSGGTDTQYF

cdr3_length: 15
clone_size: -
j_call: TRBJ2-1
v_call: TRBV18
d_call: TRBD2
cdr3_nt: TGTGCCAGCTCACCGAGCGGGGGGGCGTACAATGAGCAGTTCTTC
cdr3_aa: CASSPSGGAYNEQFF

cdr3_length: 15
clone_size: -
j_call: TRBJ1-1
v_call: TRBV27
d_call: TRBD1
cdr3_nt: TGTGCCAGCAGAACGACGGGACAGGCCAACACTGAAGCTTTCTTT
cdr3_aa: CASRTTGQANTEAFF

cdr3_length: 15
clone_size: -
j_call: TRBJ1-5
v_call: TRBV7-8
d_call: -
cdr3_nt: TGTGCCAGCAGCGCCACAGTTGCGTCGGTGGAGCCCCAGCATTTT
cdr3_aa: CASSATVASVEPQHF

cdr3_length: 12
clone_size: many
j_call: TRBJ1-1
v_call: TRBV5-1
d_call: -
cdr3_nt: TGCGCCAGAGGACAGTTGAACACTGAAGCTTTCTTT
cdr3_aa: CARGQLNTEAFF

cdr3_length: 14
clone_size: -
j_call: TRBJ1-2
v_call: TRBV5-1
d_call: TRBD1
cdr3_nt: TGCGCCAGCAGCGAACAGGGGGCGGACTATGGCTACACCTTC
cdr3_aa: CASSEQGADYGYTF

cdr3_length: 15
clone_size: few
j_call: TRBJ1-4
v_call: TRBV12-5
d_call: -
cdr3_nt: TGTGCTAGTTCCCTAAATTTGGCAACTAATGAAAAACTGTTTTTT
cdr3_aa: CASSLNLATNEKLFF

cdr3_length: 16
clone_size: -
j_call: TRBJ1-5
v_call: TRBV4-1
d_call: -
cdr3_nt: TGCGCCAGCAGCCCCAGACAGGAAGATAGCAATCAGCCCCAGCATTTT
cdr3_aa: CASSPRQEDSNQPQHF

cdr3_length: 12
clone_size: -
j_call: TRBJ2-2
v_call: TRBV6-5
d_call: -
cdr3_nt: TGTGCCAGCAGTACTATTACCGGGGAGCTGTTTTTT
cdr3_aa: CASSTITGELFF

cdr3_length: 16
clone_size: -
j_call: TRBJ2-1
v_call: TRBV5-1
d_call: -
cdr3_nt: TGCGCCAGCAGCTTGGGGGCCGGGGGAGGCTACAATGAGCAGTTCTTC
cdr3_aa: CASSLGAGGGYNEQFF

cdr3_length: 16
clone_size: -
j_call: TRBJ1-1
v_call: TRBV11-3
d_call: -
cdr3_nt: TGTGCCAGCAGCTTAGATCATGGGGGGATGAACACTGAAGCTTTCTTT
cdr3_aa: CASSLDHGGMNTEAFF

cdr3_length: 16
clone_size: -
j_call: TRBJ2-3
v_call: TRBV7-2
d_call: TRBD1
cdr3_nt: TGTGCCAGCAGCTCCAGAGGGACAGCCACGCGGAATACGCAGTATTTT
cdr3_aa: CASSSRGTATRNTQYF

cdr3_length: 16
clone_size: once
j_call: TRBJ2-2
v_call: TRBV5-1
d_call: -
cdr3_nt: TGCGCCAGCAGCTTACAATTCTCTCCGAACACCGGGGAGCTGTTTTTT
cdr3_aa: CASSLQFSPNTGELFF

cdr3_length: 14
clone_size: -
j_call: TRBJ2-2
v_call: TRBV6-5
d_call: -
cdr3_nt: TGTGCCAGCAGACCGACAGGGAACACCGGGGAGCTGTTTTTT
cdr3_aa: CASRPTGNTGELFF